The 5 T cell receptor beta chains below were found in one sample sequenced in a study of regulatory T cells in long-lasting Graves disease. Through Arm-PCR of CDR3 regions and iRepertoire HTBI primers, TCR beta libraries were built. TCRdb independently ran MiXCR on the multiplex PCR reads; one entry per CDR3 protein. Among 700,000 or so distinct CDR3 sequences listed, around 32% were seen once. Stated time point: persistent/refractory GD, antithyroid drugs over 5 years with positive TRAb. PBMC RNA served as the TCR library source. Source: peripheral blood mononuclear cells (PBMCs), taken when the disease was refractory, from a patient treated with antithyroid drugs. These receptors originate from a female donor with Graves disease.

In its sample, this clonotype was seen many times. Here the CDR3 reads CASSETRAKNIQYF. The CDR3 coding sequence is TGTGCCAGCAGTGAGACAAGAGCCAAAAACATTCAGTACTTC. The gene calls are TRBV2 and TRBJ2-4; D gene unclear. Trimming shortened V by 3 bases and J by 0 bases, and 6 bases separated the two germline ends. The CDR3 runs to 14 residues. The germline V gene encodes CDR1 SNHLY and CDR2 FYNNEI.

This clonotype has just a few counts. The chain recombines TRBV5-4 with TRBJ2-7; D is unresolved. Germline loops: CDR1 SGHNT, CDR2 YYREEE (reference sequence). This CDR3 is built from 14 residues. V was pared by 1 base and J by 0 bases, with 8 bases between. CDR3 nucleotides: TGTGCCAGCAGCTTGTCCAGGCTCTCCTACGAGCAGTACTTC. It translates to CASSLSRLSYEQYF.

V is TRBV28 and J is TRBJ1-2; D remains unclear. This CDR3 spans 15 amino acids. Deletions cut 6 bases from V and 0 bases from J, with 14 bases between. CDR1 is MDHEN, CDR2 SYDVKM, per germline. CDR3: CASRPVGVANYGYTF. DNA for the CDR3: TGTGCCAGCAGGCCCGTTGGGGTAGCTAACTATGGCTACACCTTC.

The chain has TRBV6-1 and TRBJ2-1; 8 positions match TRBD1. In germline, CDR1 is MNHNS, CDR2 SASEGT. The CDR3 extends over 15 amino acids. V lost 5 bases, J lost 4 bases, and 7 bases stayed unmatched. The CDR3 sequence: CASSKGGQVYNEQFF. Written as DNA, the CDR3 is TGTGCCAGCAGTAAAGGGGGACAGGTTTACAATGAGCAGTTCTTC.

J is TRBJ2-7 and V is TRBV12-3 or TRBV12-4; TRBD1 aligns across 9 bases. The CDR3 covers 15 residues. Losses at the gene ends were 6 bases for V and 2 bases for J; bases not matched to a gene: 8. CDR3 sequence reads: CASSRRDRVPYEQYF. CDR3 in DNA: TGTGCCAGCAGCCGCCGGGACAGGGTTCCCTACGAGCAGTACTTC.